The entry below gives a single T cell receptor (beta chain) sequence along with its context. Its antigen is as yet unknown. An end of the junction does not agree with germline; a read error may underlie this. The sample belongs to a study of post-analysis software for immune sequencing data. cDNA libraries for TCR beta contained unique molecular identifiers. In TCRdb, the PCR reads were re-called with MiXCR into one record per CDR3 protein. The profile shows about 500,000 distinct CDR3 sequences, 45% of them singletons. Looked up from germline, CDR1 is LGHNA and CDR2 is YNFKEQ. This CDR3 is 17 amino acids long. Study-level findings and limits: In patients, TRBV5-6, TRBV5-1 and TRBV20-1 belonged to five TRBV segments found more frequently than in controls.

The sample comprised blood. The chain is built from TRBV4-2 and TRBJ2-3, with 8 bases identical to TRBD2. The sequence was collected from a girl aged 5-17 years with multiple sclerosis. The CDR3: CAGSQDYEREKADTQYF. CDR3 sequence (DNA): TGTGCCGGCAGCCAAGATTATGAGCGGGAGAAAGCAGATACGCAGTATTTT.